The sequence of this T cell receptor (beta chain) was determined in a study of graft-versus-host responses after intestinal transplantation. Some clones are missing from TCRdb's copy, which holds only in-frame ones; the method was immunoSEQ multiplex PCR. The sample holds tens of thousands of clones, 70% to 90% seen once. J gave up 3 bases and V 9 bases, and 18 bases lay outside the gene matches. The germline V gene has CDR1 MNHEY and CDR2 SMNVEV (reference sequence). This CDR3 region has 17 residues. Comments on this clone: The antigen is not known.

V is TRBV27 and J is TRBJ1-2; the match to TRBD1 covers 8 bases. Sequencing was performed on unstimulated CD8+ T cells sorted from spleen or lymph node cells, taken before intestinal transplant. The receptor was derived from a human donor who received an intestinal transplant. The CDR3 region has the DNA TGTGCCAGTCCTCGCCCGGGACAGGTTAGTCTCCACTATGGCTACACCTTC. It is translated as CASPRPGQVSLHYGYTF.